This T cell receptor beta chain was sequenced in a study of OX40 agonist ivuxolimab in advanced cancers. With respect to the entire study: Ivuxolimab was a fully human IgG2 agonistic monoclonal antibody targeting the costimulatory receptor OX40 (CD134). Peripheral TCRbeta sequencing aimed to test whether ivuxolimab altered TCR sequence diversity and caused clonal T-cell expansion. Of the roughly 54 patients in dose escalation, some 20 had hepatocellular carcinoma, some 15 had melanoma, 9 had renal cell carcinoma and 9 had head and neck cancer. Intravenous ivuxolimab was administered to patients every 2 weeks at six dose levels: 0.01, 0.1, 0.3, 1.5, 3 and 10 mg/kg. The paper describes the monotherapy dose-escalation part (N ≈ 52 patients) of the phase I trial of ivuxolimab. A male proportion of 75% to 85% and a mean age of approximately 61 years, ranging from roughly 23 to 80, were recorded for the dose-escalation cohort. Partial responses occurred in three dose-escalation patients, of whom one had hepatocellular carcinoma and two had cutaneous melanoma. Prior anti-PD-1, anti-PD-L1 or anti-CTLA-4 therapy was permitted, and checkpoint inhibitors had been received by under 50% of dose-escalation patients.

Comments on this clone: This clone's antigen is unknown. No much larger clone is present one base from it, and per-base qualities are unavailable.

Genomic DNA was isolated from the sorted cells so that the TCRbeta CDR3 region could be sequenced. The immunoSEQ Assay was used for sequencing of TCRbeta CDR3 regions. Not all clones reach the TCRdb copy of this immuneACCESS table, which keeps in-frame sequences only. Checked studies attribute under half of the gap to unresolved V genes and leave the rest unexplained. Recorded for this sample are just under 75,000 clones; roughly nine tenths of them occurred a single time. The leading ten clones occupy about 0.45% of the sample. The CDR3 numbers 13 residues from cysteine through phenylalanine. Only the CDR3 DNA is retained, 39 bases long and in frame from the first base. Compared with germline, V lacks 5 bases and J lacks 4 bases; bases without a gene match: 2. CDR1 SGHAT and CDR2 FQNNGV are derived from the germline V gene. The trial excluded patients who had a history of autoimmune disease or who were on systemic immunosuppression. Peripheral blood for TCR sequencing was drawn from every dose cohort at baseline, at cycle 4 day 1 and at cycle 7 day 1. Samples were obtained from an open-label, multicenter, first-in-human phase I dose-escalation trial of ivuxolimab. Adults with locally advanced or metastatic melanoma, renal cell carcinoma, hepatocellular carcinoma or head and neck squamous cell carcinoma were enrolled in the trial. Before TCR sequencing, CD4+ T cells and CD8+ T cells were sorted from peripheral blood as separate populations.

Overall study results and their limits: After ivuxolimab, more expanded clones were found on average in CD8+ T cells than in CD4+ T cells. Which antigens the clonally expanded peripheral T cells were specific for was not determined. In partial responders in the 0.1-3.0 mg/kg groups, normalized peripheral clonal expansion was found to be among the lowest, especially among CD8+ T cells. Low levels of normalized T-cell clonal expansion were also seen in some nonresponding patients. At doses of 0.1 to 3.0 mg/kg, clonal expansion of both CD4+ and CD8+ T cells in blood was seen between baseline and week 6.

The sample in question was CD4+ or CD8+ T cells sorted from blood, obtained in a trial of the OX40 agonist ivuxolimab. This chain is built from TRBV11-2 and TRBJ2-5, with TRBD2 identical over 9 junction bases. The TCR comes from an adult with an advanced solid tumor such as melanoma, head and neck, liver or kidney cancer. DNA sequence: TGTGCCAGCAGCAATAGCGGGAGAGAGACCCAGTACTTC. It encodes CASSNSGRETQYF.